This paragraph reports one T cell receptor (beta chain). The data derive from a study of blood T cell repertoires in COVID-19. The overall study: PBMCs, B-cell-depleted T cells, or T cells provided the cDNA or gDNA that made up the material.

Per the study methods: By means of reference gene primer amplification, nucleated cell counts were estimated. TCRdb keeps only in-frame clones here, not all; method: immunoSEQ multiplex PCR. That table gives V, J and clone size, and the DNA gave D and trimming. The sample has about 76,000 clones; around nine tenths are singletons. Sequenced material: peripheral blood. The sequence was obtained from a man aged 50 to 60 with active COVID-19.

The CDR3 DNA reads TGCGCCAGCAGCCGGGACGGGGGGGGAAAACTGTTTTTT. Translating it yields CASSRDGGGKLFF. This chain uses TRBV4-1 with TRBJ1-4, with a possible D match to TRBD1 (5 bases). CDR3 length: 13 amino acids. Germline lookup yields CDR1 MGHRA and CDR2 YSYEKL. V lost 4 bases and J 10 bases, leaving 13 bases between the germline ends.